Below, 14 T cell receptor beta chains from the same sample are listed, as sequenced in a study of cytotoxic CD8 clonotypes in ibrutinib-treated CLL. Sequencing used immunoSEQ multiplex PCR; TCRdb keeps in-frame clones, though not all of them. The sample has about 150,000 clones, 79% seen once. The sample consisted of PBMCs, taken after 12 months of ibrutinib treatment. These receptors all come from a human donor with chronic lymphocytic leukemia.

In its sample, this clone was seen a few times. V and J are TRBV27 and TRBJ1-2; D is unclear. V was trimmed by 10 bases and J by 7 bases, leaving 13 bases between them. CDR1 is MNHEY, CDR2 SMNVEV, per germline (reference sequence). The CDR3 is made up of 11 amino acids. CDR3 coding DNA: TGTGCCACCCGAGGTTGGTTTGGCTACACCTTC. This gives the protein CATRGWFGYTF.

The chain links TRBV6-5 to TRBJ1-5, with no clear D. V dropped 5 bases and J dropped 6 bases, with 14 bases sitting between them. The CDR3 contains 14 residues. CDR1 and CDR2 from the germline V gene are MNHEY and SVGAGI. The CDR3 DNA reads as TGTGCCAGCAGTAGTCATATCGGGTCTCAGCCCCAGCATTTT. Its translation: CASSSHIGSQPQHF.

The chain recombines TRBV11-2 with TRBJ2-7, with 12 bases identical to TRBD1. V was clipped by 5 bases and J by 3 bases; unmatched bases: 11. There are 17 residues in the CDR3. Germline CDR1 reads SGHAT; CDR2 reads FQNNGV. The CDR3 bases are TGTGCCAGCAGCCCTGGGACAGGGGGCTCCAGGCGCTACGAGCAGTACTTC. Encoded protein: CASSPGTGGSRRYEQYF.

The chain has TRBV19 and TRBJ2-5; 15 nucleotides agree with TRBD2. V trimming: 10 bases; J trimming: 5 bases; junction bases outside the gene matches: 14. Germline V gene lookup returns CDR1 LNHDA and CDR2 SQIVND (reference sequence). This CDR3 has 17 residues. The CDR3, as DNA: TGTGCCACCCGAGCGGGACTAGCGGGAGGTGGGTCGGAGACCCAGTACTTC. The encoded protein is CATRAGLAGGGSETQYF.

The rearrangement links TRBV7-2 to TRBJ2-7; 8 bases match TRBD2. CDR1 and CDR2 (germline): SGHTA, FQGNSA. The CDR3 extends over 13 amino acids. The trim removed 4 bases at V and 3 bases at J, leaving 2 bases unmatched. CDR3 region: CASSYSGDYEQYF. In DNA form, the CDR3 reads TGTGCCAGCAGCTATAGCGGGGACTACGAGCAGTACTTC.

This clone was seen a few times. The gene calls are TRBV10-3 and TRBJ2-7; no clear D gene. Trimming took off 0 bases at V and 7 bases at J, with 4 bases between the two ends. This CDR3 comprises 11 residues. CDR1 is ENHRY, CDR2 SYGVKD, per germline. For the CDR3, the DNA is TGTGCCATCAGTGAGTCGAGAGAGCAGTACTTC. Amino acids: CAISESREQYF.

In this sample, this clone turned up a few times. The CDR3 DNA reads as TGTGCCAGCAGTTTTTCCCACACCGGGGAGCTGTTTTTT. It codes for CASSFSHTGELFF. This sequence joins TRBV27 and TRBJ2-2; D not certain. From germline, CDR1 is MNHEY and CDR2 SMNVEV (reference sequence). CDR3 length equals 13 residues. The V and J ends lost 3 bases and 3 bases respectively, with 5 bases between them.

The rearrangement joins TRBV19 to TRBJ2-1; D is undetermined. This CDR3 is 13 amino acids long. V dropped 1 base and J dropped 6 bases, with 7 bases sitting between them. From germline, CDR1 is LNHDA and CDR2 SQIVND (reference sequence). CDR3 sequence reads: CASSIAWANEQFF. The DNA of the CDR3 is TGTGCCAGTAGTATAGCTTGGGCCAATGAGCAGTTCTTC.

This clone was counted a single time. The chain carries TRBV7-3 and TRBJ2-7; a possible D gene is TRBD2 (6 bases). The CDR3 has 15 amino acids. Germline V gene lookup returns CDR1 SGHTA and CDR2 FQGTGA. V lost 0 bases, J lost 3 bases, and 12 bases lay in between. The CDR3 is CASSLTSGEYYEQYF. The CDR3 bases are TGTGCCAGCAGCTTAACTAGCGGAGAGTACTACGAGCAGTACTTC.

This clone was seen a few times. The chain recombines TRBV18 with TRBJ2-7, with 10 nucleotides matching TRBD1. Germline V gene lookup returns CDR1 KGHSH and CDR2 LQKENI. V was pared by 6 bases and J by 7 bases, with 18 bases of the junction left unmatched. The CDR3 length is 17 residues. DNA of the CDR3: TGTGCCAGCTCCCGCCTGACTCCGGGACAGGGGTCGGGTGAGCAGTACTTC. Protein sequence: CASSRLTPGQGSGEQYF. The whole variable domain, filled in from reference TRBV18 and TRBJ2-7, reads NAGVMQNPRHLVRRRGQEARLRCSPMKGHSHVYWYRQLPEEGLKFMVYLQKENIIDESGMPKERFSAEFPKEGPSILRIQQVVRGDSAAYFCASSRLTPGQGSGEQYFGPGTRLTVT.

The genes are TRBV7-8 and TRBJ2-7; D unclear. This CDR3 contains 13 residues. V lost 5 bases to trimming and J lost 4 bases, with 12 bases between them. CDR1 is SGHVS, CDR2 FQNEAQ, per germline. CDR3 bases: TGTGCCAGCAGCCCCGTTAGTGTGTACGAGCAGTACTTC. Translation gives CASSPVSVYEQYF. The full variable domain, its missing parts supplied by reference TRBV7-8 and TRBJ2-7, is GAGVSQSPRYKVAKRGQDVALRCDPISGHVSLFWYQQALGQGPEFLTYFQNEAQLDKSGLPSDRFFAERPEGSVSTLKIQRTQQEDSAVYLCASSPVSVYEQYFGPGTRLTVT.

The V call is TRBV30, the J call TRBJ2-2; D could derive from TRBD1 or TRBD2 (5 bases each). The germline gives CDR1 GTSNPN, CDR2 SVGIG (reference sequence). The CDR3 loop spans 15 amino acids. Trimming took off 3 bases at V and 1 base at J, with 12 bases between the two ends. The chain's CDR3 is CAWSAGTQNTGELFF. Here the CDR3 DNA reads TGTGCCTGGAGCGCCGGGACGCAGAACACCGGGGAGCTGTTTTTT.

The genes are TRBV5-6 and TRBJ2-5; 14 bases match TRBD2. J lost 7 bases, V lost 3 bases, and 8 bases had no gene match. The CDR3 is made up of 16 amino acids. Germline values: CDR1 SGHDT, CDR2 YYEEEE. CDR3 amino acids: CASSWGLAGVGGTQYF. The CDR3 nucleotides read TGTGCCAGCAGCTGGGGACTAGCGGGAGTGGGGGGGACCCAGTACTTC. Combining the CDR3 with reference TRBV5-6 and TRBJ2-5 gives the whole variable domain DAGVTQSPTHLIKTRGQQVTLRCSPKSGHDTVSWYQQALGQGPQFIFQYYEEEERQRGNFPDRFSGHQFPNYSSELNVNALLLGDSALYLCASSWGLAGVGGTQYFGPGTRLLVL.

The V call is TRBV30, the J call TRBJ1-4, with D perhaps TRBD1 (6 bases). Germline V gene lookup returns CDR1 GTSNPN and CDR2 SVGIG (reference sequence). V was clipped by 4 bases and J by 7 bases, with 19 bases between them. This CDR3 region has 15 residues. The chain's CDR3 is CAWTLFTGRGEKLFF. The DNA of the CDR3 is TGTGCCTGGACTCTCTTCACAGGGAGAGGTGAAAAACTGTTTTTT.